The next 4 T cell receptor beta chains were all read from a single sample in a study of T cells in Graves' hyperthyroidism and ophthalmopathy. RNA transcripts gave rise to amplified TCR beta CDR3 regions. The HTBI primer set served for first-round RT-PCR of the TCR CDR3. TCRdb reanalysed the multiplex PCR reads using MiXCR and keeps one entry per CDR3 protein. The table lists about 570,000 distinct CDR3 sequences, about 14% of them singletons. The sequenced sample was blood. These receptors were taken from a woman between 40 and 55 years old with Graves' hyperthyroidism.

This clonotype was detected ten times or more. The chain recombines TRBV28 with TRBJ2-7; 9 positions agree with TRBD1. The CDR3 loop spans 15 amino acids. The germline CDR1 and CDR2 sequences are MDHEN and SYDVKM. The junction had 6 bases not matched to a gene; V was cut back by 5 bases and J by 1 base. For the CDR3, the DNA is TGTGCCAGCAGTACAACAGGGGGCCTTTCCTACGAGCAGTACTTC. It specifies CASSTTGGLSYEQYF.

Many counts were recorded for this clonotype. The gene calls are TRBV4-2 and TRBJ1-5, with unresolved D. Germline V lookup: CDR1 LGHNA, CDR2 YNFKEQ. This CDR3 has 15 residues. Between the trimmed V and J ends, which lost 4 bases and 5 bases, there was a span of 15 bases. CDR3 sequence reads: CASSLAARWDQPQHF. CDR3 coding DNA: TGTGCCAGCAGCCTGGCTGCCCGATGGGATCAGCCCCAGCATTTT.

A remark on this clonotype: A much larger clone lies one base from this, so it may be a read error. The chain uses TRBV5-4 and TRBJ2-3; 7 bases are a match to TRBD2. The germline V gene has CDR1 SGHNT and CDR2 YYREEE (reference sequence). The CDR3 consists of 15 residues. The CDR3: CASGLGLSGTDTQYF. The CDR3 nucleotides read TGTGCCAGCGGCTTGGGACTAAGCGGCACAGATACGCAGTATTTT.

This clonotype was seen many times. The chain recombines TRBV19 with TRBJ2-1; a possible D gene is TRBD2 (5 bases). The CDR3 loop spans 15 amino acids. The germline V and J ends were trimmed by 5 bases and 0 bases, with 11 bases remaining between them. Germline V CDR1 and CDR2: LNHDA, SQIVND (reference sequence). The CDR3 sequence: CASSEGRHSYNEQFF. The CDR3 region has the DNA TGTGCCAGTAGTGAGGGCAGGCACTCCTACAATGAGCAGTTCTTC.